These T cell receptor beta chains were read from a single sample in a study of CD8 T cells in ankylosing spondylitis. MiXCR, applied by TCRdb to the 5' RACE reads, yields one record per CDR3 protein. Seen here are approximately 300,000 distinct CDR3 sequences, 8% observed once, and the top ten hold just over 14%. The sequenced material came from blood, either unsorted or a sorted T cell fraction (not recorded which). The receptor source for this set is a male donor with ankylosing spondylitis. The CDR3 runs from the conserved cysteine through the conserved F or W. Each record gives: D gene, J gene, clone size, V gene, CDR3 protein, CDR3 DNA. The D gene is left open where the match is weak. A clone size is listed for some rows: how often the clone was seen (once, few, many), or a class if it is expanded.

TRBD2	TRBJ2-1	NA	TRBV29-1	CSVTGTFGTSGRGISYNEQFF	TGCAGCGTCACTGGGACATTTGGGACTAGCGGGAGAGGTATCTCCTACAATGAGCAGTTCTTC
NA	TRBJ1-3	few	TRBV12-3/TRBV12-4	CASSLTGLIGNTIYF	TGTGCCAGCAGCCTCACGGGGCTAATCGGAAACACCATATATTTT
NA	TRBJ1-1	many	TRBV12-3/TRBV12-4	CASSFDSLNTEAFF	TGTGCCAGCAGTTTTGACAGTCTGAACACTGAAGCTTTCTTT
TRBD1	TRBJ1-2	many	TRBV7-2	CASSLGTGGAYGYTF	TGTGCCAGCAGCTTAGGAACAGGGGGGGCCTATGGCTACACCTTC
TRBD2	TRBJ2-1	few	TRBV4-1	CASSHPKGGLAVGKFF	TGCGCCAGCAGCCACCCAAAGGGGGGACTAGCGGTTGGTAAGTTCTTC
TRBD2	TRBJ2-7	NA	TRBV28	CASSPGTRPTYEQYF	TGTGCCAGCAGCCCCGGGACTAGGCCTACCTACGAGCAGTACTTC
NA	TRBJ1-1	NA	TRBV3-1	CASSQDRGSVNTEAFF	TGTGCCAGCAGCCAAGATCGGGGTTCGGTGAACACTGAAGCTTTCTTT
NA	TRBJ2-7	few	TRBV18	CASSPAGTGYEQYF	TGTGCCAGCTCACCCGCCGGGACGGGCTACGAGCAGTACTTC
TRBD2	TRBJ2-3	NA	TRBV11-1	CASSLDGTSGGFTDTQYF	TGTGCCAGCAGCTTAGACGGGACTAGCGGGGGATTCACAGATACGCAGTATTTT
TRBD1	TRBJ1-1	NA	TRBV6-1	CASTRIRGPVVAEAFF	TGTGCCAGCACGAGGATTAGGGGGCCTGTCGTCGCTGAAGCTTTCTTT
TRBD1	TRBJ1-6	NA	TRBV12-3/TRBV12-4	CASSFRDRDSPLHF	TGTGCCAGCAGTTTCCGGGACAGGGATTCACCCCTCCACTTT
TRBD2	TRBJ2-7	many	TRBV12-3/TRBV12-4	CASSQLAGLSYEQYF	TGTGCCAGCAGTCAGCTAGCGGGTCTCTCCTACGAGCAGTACTTC
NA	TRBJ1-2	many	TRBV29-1	CSVEVTGTWSYTF	TGCAGCGTTGAAGTCACCGGGACTTGGAGCTACACCTTC
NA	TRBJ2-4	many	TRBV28	CASSSSVGLAKNIQYF	TGTGCCAGCAGTTCTTCTGTCGGGCTAGCCAAAAACATTCAGTACTTC
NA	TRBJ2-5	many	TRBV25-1	CASSVEKTQYF	TGTGCCAGCAGTGTCGAGAAGACCCAGTACTTC
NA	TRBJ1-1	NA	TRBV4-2	CASSQDRIGAEAFF	TGTGCCAGCAGCCAAGACAGGATCGGTGCTGAAGCTTTCTTT
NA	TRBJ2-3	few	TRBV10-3	CAIRGTADPSTDTQYF	TGTGCCATCAGGGGAACGGCGGACCCTAGCACAGATACGCAGTATTTT
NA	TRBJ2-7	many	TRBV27	CASSWGDEQYF	TGTGCCAGCAGTTGGGGGGACGAGCAGTACTTC
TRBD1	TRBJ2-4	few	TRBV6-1	CASSVRQGGNIQYF	TGTGCCAGCAGTGTAAGACAGGGGGGAAACATTCAGTACTTC
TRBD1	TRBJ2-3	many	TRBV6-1	CASRDRVTDTQYF	TGTGCCAGCCGGGACAGGGTCACAGATACGCAGTATTTT
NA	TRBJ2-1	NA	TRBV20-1	CSASLSRGSAVGDEQFF	TGCAGTGCTAGCTTATCGAGAGGGAGCGCAGTCGGGGATGAGCAGTTCTTC
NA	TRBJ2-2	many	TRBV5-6	CASSLVGYTGELFF	TGTGCCAGCAGCTTGGTAGGGTACACCGGGGAGCTGTTTTTT
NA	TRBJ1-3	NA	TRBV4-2	CASSQERGVDSGNTIYF	TGTGCCAGCAGCCAAGAACGGGGCGTGGATTCTGGAAACACCATATATTTT
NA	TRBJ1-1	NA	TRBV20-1	CSADMGGEPNTEAFF	TGCAGTGCTGATATGGGAGGGGAACCGAACACTGAAGCTTTCTTT
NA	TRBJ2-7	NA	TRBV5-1	CASSFEGPNTYEQYF	TGCGCCAGCAGCTTTGAGGGGCCCAACACCTACGAGCAGTACTTC
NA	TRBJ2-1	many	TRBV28	CASSLYGQGNYNEQFF	TGTGCCAGCAGTTTATACGGGCAGGGGAACTACAATGAGCAGTTCTTC
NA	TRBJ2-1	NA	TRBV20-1	CSAGPGLYNEQFF	TGCAGTGCGGGACCGGGACTGTACAATGAGCAGTTCTTC
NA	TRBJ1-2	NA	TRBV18	CASSPTEGASGYTF	TGTGCCAGCTCACCTACGGAAGGGGCGAGTGGCTACACCTTC
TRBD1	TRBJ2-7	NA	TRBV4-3	CASSQEGTGGYEQYF	TGCGCCAGCAGCCAAGAAGGGACAGGGGGCTACGAGCAGTACTTC
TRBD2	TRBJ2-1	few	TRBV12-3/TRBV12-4	CASSLTGLADNEQFF	TGTGCCAGCAGTTTAACGGGACTAGCGGACAATGAGCAGTTCTTC
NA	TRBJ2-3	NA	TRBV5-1	CASSLATAPDTQYF	TGCGCCAGCAGCTTGGCTACCGCACCAGATACGCAGTATTTT
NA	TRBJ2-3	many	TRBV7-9	CASSPGGSDTQYF	TGTGCCAGCAGCCCCGGTGGCTCGGATACGCAGTATTTT
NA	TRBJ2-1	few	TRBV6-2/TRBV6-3	CASSLGHNMDEQFF	TGTGCCAGCAGCCTGGGACATAATATGGATGAGCAGTTCTTC
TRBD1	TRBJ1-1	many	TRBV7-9	CASSTTDRDTEAFF	TGTGCCAGCAGCACGACGGACAGGGATACTGAAGCTTTCTTT
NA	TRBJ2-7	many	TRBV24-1	CATSDAATYEQYF	TGTGCCACCAGTGATGCAGCCACCTACGAGCAGTACTTC
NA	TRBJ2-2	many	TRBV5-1	CASSFSAGDTGELFF	TGCGCCAGCAGCTTTTCGGCAGGGGACACCGGGGAGCTGTTTTTT
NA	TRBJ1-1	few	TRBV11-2	CASSLELAGVNTEAFF	TGTGCCAGCAGCTTAGAATTGGCAGGGGTGAACACTGAAGCTTTCTTT
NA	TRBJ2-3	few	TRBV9	CASSVGGGMNTQYF	TGTGCCAGCAGCGTTGGAGGGGGCATGAATACGCAGTATTTT
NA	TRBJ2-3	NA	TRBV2	CASIARAQGPDTQYF	TGTGCCAGCATCGCCCGGGCCCAGGGCCCAGATACGCAGTATTTT
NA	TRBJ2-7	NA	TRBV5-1	CASSPEATYEQYF	TGCGCCAGCAGCCCCGAAGCCACCTACGAGCAGTACTTC
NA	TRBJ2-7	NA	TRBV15	CATSRDRAGPMEQYF	TGTGCCACCAGCAGAGATCGTGCAGGGCCCATGGAGCAGTACTTC
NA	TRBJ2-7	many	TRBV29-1	CSVLTAGREQYF	TGCAGCGTCCTTACCGCAGGGCGCGAGCAGTACTTC
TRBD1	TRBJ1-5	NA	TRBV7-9	CASSYDRGDSDQPQHF	TGTGCCAGCAGTTACGACAGGGGCGATAGCGATCAGCCCCAGCATTTT
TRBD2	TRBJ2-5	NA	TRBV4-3	CASSQDGRREAQYF	TGCGCCAGCAGCCAAGACGGTCGGCGGGAGGCCCAGTACTTC
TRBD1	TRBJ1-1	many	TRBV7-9	CASSRTGGLNTEAFF	TGTGCCAGCAGCCGGACAGGGGGCCTGAACACTGAAGCTTTCTTT
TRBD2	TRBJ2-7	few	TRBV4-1	CASSQGVAGSSYEQYF	TGCGCCAGCAGCCAAGGGGTAGCGGGGAGCTCCTACGAGCAGTACTTC
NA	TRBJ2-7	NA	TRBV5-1	CASSPTPAHEQYF	TGCGCCAGCAGCCCCACCCCCGCCCACGAGCAGTACTTC
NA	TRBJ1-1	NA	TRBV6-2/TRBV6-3	CASSSSDRPEAFF	NA